The subject of this entry is one T cell receptor (beta chain). The J segment lost 3 bases and the V segment lost 5 bases, leaving 1 base of the junction unmatched. This CDR3 has 12 residues. The V gene's germline CDR1 is GTSNPN and CDR2 SVGIG (reference sequence). These data belong to a study of immune evolution from preneoplasia to lung adenocarcinoma. Clones were read by immunoSEQ multiplex PCR, and TCRdb kept only the in-frame ones, dropping some. The sample contains 4,500 or so clones, more than 65% of which appear only once. Patients had resection in Japan or China between about 2014 and 2017. The chain joins TRBV30 to TRBJ2-7; 10 bases are shared with TRBD2. This TCR was sampled from a person in their 70s with invasive lung adenocarcinoma. Some clones in this sample may be carry-over from other donors' samples. Sequenced: FFPE invasive lung adenocarcinoma tissue. The CDR3 loop reads CAWGLADYEQYF. CDR3 sequence (DNA): TGTGCCTGGGGACTAGCGGACTACGAGCAGTACTTC.